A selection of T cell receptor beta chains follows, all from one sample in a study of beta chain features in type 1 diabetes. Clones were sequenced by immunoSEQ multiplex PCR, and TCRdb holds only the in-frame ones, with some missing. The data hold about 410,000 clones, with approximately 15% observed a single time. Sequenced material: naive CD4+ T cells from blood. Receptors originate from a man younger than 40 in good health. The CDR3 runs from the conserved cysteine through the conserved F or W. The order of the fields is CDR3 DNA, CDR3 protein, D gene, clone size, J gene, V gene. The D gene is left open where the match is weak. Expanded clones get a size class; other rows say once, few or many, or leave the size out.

CDR3 DNA: TGTGCCAGCAGGACGGGGACAGAACGCGGATACGAGCAGTACTTC
CDR3 protein: CASRTGTERGYEQYF
D gene: TRBD1
clone size: NA
J gene: TRBJ2-7
V gene: TRBV6-6

CDR3 DNA: TGTGCCAGCAGCTCCAGGACAGGGGGCGGCATTCAGTACTTC
CDR3 protein: CASSSRTGGGIQYF
D gene: TRBD1
clone size: NA
J gene: TRBJ2-4
V gene: TRBV7-9

CDR3 DNA: TGCAGCGCCCAAGGGGGGGCGAGGGAACGGGAGACCCAGTACTTC
CDR3 protein: CSAQGGARERETQYF
D gene: NA
clone size: few
J gene: TRBJ2-5
V gene: TRBV29-1

CDR3 DNA: TGCAGCGTGAGGTGGGACACTGAAGCTTTCTTT
CDR3 protein: CSVRWDTEAFF
D gene: NA
clone size: few
J gene: TRBJ1-1
V gene: TRBV29-1

CDR3 DNA: TGTGCCAGCAGCTTAGACCGCGGTTCCTACAATGAGCAGTTCTTC
CDR3 protein: CASSLDRGSYNEQFF
D gene: NA
clone size: NA
J gene: TRBJ2-1
V gene: TRBV7-2

CDR3 DNA: TGCGCCAGCAGCAAATCGACAGGTAGCACAGATACGCAGTATTTT
CDR3 protein: CASSKSTGSTDTQYF
D gene: NA
clone size: NA
J gene: TRBJ2-3
V gene: TRBV5-1

CDR3 DNA: TGTGCCAGCAGCTTAGAGGGGGCAGATACGCAGTATTTT
CDR3 protein: CASSLEGADTQYF
D gene: NA
clone size: NA
J gene: TRBJ2-3
V gene: TRBV11-3

CDR3 DNA: TGTGCCAGCAGCCCACCGGGACAGGGGGCTGTCAATGAGCAGTTCTTC
CDR3 protein: CASSPPGQGAVNEQFF
D gene: TRBD1
clone size: NA
J gene: TRBJ2-1
V gene: TRBV13

CDR3 DNA: TGCAGCGTCGAACAGGGACCTTATGGCTACACCTTC
CDR3 protein: CSVEQGPYGYTF
D gene: NA
clone size: few
J gene: TRBJ1-2
V gene: TRBV29-1

CDR3 DNA: TGTGCCAGCAGCGTAGCTCTTAGCGGGCGCACAGATACGCAGTATTTT
CDR3 protein: CASSVALSGRTDTQYF
D gene: TRBD2
clone size: NA
J gene: TRBJ2-3
V gene: TRBV9

CDR3 DNA: TGCGCCAGCAGCCCGGACAGGGCAGAGACCCAGTACTTC
CDR3 protein: CASSPDRAETQYF
D gene: TRBD1
clone size: few
J gene: TRBJ2-5
V gene: TRBV10-2

CDR3 DNA: TGTGCCAGCAGCCAAGATGTCGCGAGCTCCTATAATTCACCCCTCCACTTT
CDR3 protein: CASSQDVASSYNSPLHF
D gene: NA
clone size: NA
J gene: TRBJ1-6
V gene: TRBV14

CDR3 DNA: TGTGCCACCAGCAGAGTACTTGTTCCGGATACGCAGTATTTT
CDR3 protein: CATSRVLVPDTQYF
D gene: NA
clone size: NA
J gene: TRBJ2-3
V gene: TRBV15

CDR3 DNA: TGCAGCGTTAAAACGGACAGGGGGAATAGGTGCTTC
CDR3 protein: CSVKTDRGNRCF
D gene: TRBD1
clone size: NA
J gene: TRBJ2-7
V gene: TRBV29-1

CDR3 DNA: TGTGCCAGCAGCGGTCGCCAGCCCCAGCATTTT
CDR3 protein: CASSGRQPQHF
D gene: NA
clone size: few
J gene: TRBJ1-5
V gene: TRBV7-9

CDR3 DNA: TGTGCCAGCAGCCCCAACCCCCGGGACACCTGGGCAGATACGCAGTATTTT
CDR3 protein: CASSPNPRDTWADTQYF
D gene: NA
clone size: NA
J gene: TRBJ2-3
V gene: TRBV7-2

CDR3 DNA: TGTGCCAGCAGCTTGGCCGGGGCTAGCGGGAGGGCCGGAGAGACCCAGTACTTC
CDR3 protein: CASSLAGASGRAGETQYF
D gene: TRBD2
clone size: NA
J gene: TRBJ2-5
V gene: TRBV5-4

CDR3 DNA: TGCAGCGTTGCCGTTCAGGGTTTTGAAGCTTTCTTT
CDR3 protein: CSVAVQGFEAFF
D gene: NA
clone size: few
J gene: TRBJ1-1
V gene: TRBV29-1

CDR3 DNA: TGCAGCGTTGGACAGGGTGGCGGGGAGCTGTTTTTT
CDR3 protein: CSVGQGGGELFF
D gene: TRBD1
clone size: few
J gene: TRBJ2-2
V gene: TRBV29-1

CDR3 DNA: TGTGCCAGCAGCGCGGGAGTCACAGATACGCAGTATTTT
CDR3 protein: CASSAGVTDTQYF
D gene: TRBD2
clone size: NA
J gene: TRBJ2-3
V gene: TRBV7-9

CDR3 DNA: TGTGCCAGCAGTGATCTCTCCACGGGGGGCTACACCTTC
CDR3 protein: CASSDLSTGGYTF
D gene: NA
clone size: NA
J gene: TRBJ1-2
V gene: TRBV2

CDR3 DNA: TGTGCCTCAGGTGGGGGTGGCTACACCTTC
CDR3 protein: CASGGGGYTF
D gene: NA
clone size: few
J gene: TRBJ1-2
V gene: TRBV30

CDR3 DNA: TGTGCCTGGAAGGGGGAGTACAATGAGCAGTTCTTC
CDR3 protein: CAWKGEYNEQFF
D gene: NA
clone size: few
J gene: TRBJ2-1
V gene: TRBV30

CDR3 DNA: TGTGCCAGTAGTGTAAATAGAGACTACGAGCAGTACTTC
CDR3 protein: CASSVNRDYEQYF
D gene: NA
clone size: NA
J gene: TRBJ2-7
V gene: TRBV19

CDR3 DNA: TGTGCCAGCAGCAGGCGGACTAGCGCGGGGCATCGGACGCAGTATTTT
CDR3 protein: CASSRRTSAGHRTQYF
D gene: TRBD2
clone size: NA
J gene: TRBJ2-3
V gene: TRBV11-2

CDR3 DNA: TGTGCCAGCAGCGTGACAGTATCGAACACCGGGGAGCTGTTTTTT
CDR3 protein: CASSVTVSNTGELFF
D gene: NA
clone size: few
J gene: TRBJ2-2
V gene: TRBV9

CDR3 DNA: TGTGCCAGCAGCTTCGGGACTAGCGGGATAGAGACCCAGTACTTC
CDR3 protein: CASSFGTSGIETQYF
D gene: TRBD2
clone size: few
J gene: TRBJ2-5
V gene: TRBV7-9

CDR3 DNA: TGTGCCAGTAGTATTCACAGCGACTATGGCTACACCTTC
CDR3 protein: CASSIHSDYGYTF
D gene: NA
clone size: NA
J gene: TRBJ1-2
V gene: TRBV19

CDR3 DNA: TGTGCCAGCAGCTCCTTAATGGGCAGGGGAACCTACAATGAGCAGTTCTTC
CDR3 protein: CASSSLMGRGTYNEQFF
D gene: NA
clone size: once
J gene: TRBJ2-1
V gene: TRBV7-6

CDR3 DNA: TGTGCCAGCAGTAGCTCGCCGACAGGCGGGGGGTCACCCCTCCACTTT
CDR3 protein: CASSSSPTGGGSPLHF
D gene: NA
clone size: NA
J gene: TRBJ1-6
V gene: TRBV27

CDR3 DNA: TGTGCCAGCAGCCTCGTGCGGATCAATGAGCAGTTCTTC
CDR3 protein: CASSLVRINEQFF
D gene: NA
clone size: NA
J gene: TRBJ2-1
V gene: TRBV11-2

CDR3 DNA: TGCAGCGTAGCTGACAGGGGGATGGCTAATGAAAAACTGTTTTTT
CDR3 protein: CSVADRGMANEKLFF
D gene: TRBD1
clone size: NA
J gene: TRBJ1-4
V gene: TRBV29-1

CDR3 DNA: TGTGCCAGCAGCTTATTTGCGGAGGGAACCTACGAGCAGTACTTC
CDR3 protein: CASSLFAEGTYEQYF
D gene: NA
clone size: once
J gene: TRBJ2-7
V gene: TRBV7-9

CDR3 DNA: TGTGCCAGCAGCGCCTCACGAGCTCCGGGACTAGGCGTAGGTGCGTACAATGAGCAGTTCTTC
CDR3 protein: CASSASRAPGLGVGAYNEQFF
D gene: TRBD2
clone size: NA
J gene: TRBJ2-1
V gene: TRBV9

CDR3 DNA: TGCGCCAGCAGTTACCGGGACAGGGAATACAATGAGCAGTTCTTC
CDR3 protein: CASSYRDREYNEQFF
D gene: TRBD1
clone size: NA
J gene: TRBJ2-1
V gene: TRBV5-1

CDR3 DNA: TGCGCCAGCAGCTTGCAGACACCGAACACCGGGGAGCTGTTTTTT
CDR3 protein: CASSLQTPNTGELFF
D gene: NA
clone size: few
J gene: TRBJ2-2
V gene: TRBV5-1

CDR3 DNA: TGTGCCAGCAGTGATGACAGTTATGGCTACACCTTC
CDR3 protein: CASSDDSYGYTF
D gene: NA
clone size: NA
J gene: TRBJ1-2
V gene: TRBV2

CDR3 DNA: TGTGCCAGCACCGCGGGACAGGCCGGGCAAGAGACCCAGTACTTC
CDR3 protein: CASTAGQAGQETQYF
D gene: TRBD1
clone size: few
J gene: TRBJ2-5
V gene: TRBV6-1

CDR3 DNA: TGTGCCAGCAGTAAGGGACTAGCGGGCACAGATACGCAGTATTTT
CDR3 protein: CASSKGLAGTDTQYF
D gene: TRBD2
clone size: few
J gene: TRBJ2-3
V gene: TRBV27

CDR3 DNA: TGTGCCAGCAGCGTAGCTGGCACCCGTGGCAGGGAGCAGTTCTTC
CDR3 protein: CASSVAGTRGREQFF
D gene: NA
clone size: few
J gene: TRBJ2-1
V gene: TRBV9

CDR3 DNA: TGCAGCGCCGAGGTTTCCTACGAGCAGTACTTC
CDR3 protein: CSAEVSYEQYF
D gene: NA
clone size: NA
J gene: TRBJ2-7
V gene: TRBV29-1

CDR3 DNA: TGCGCCAGCAGCCAGGCATGGGGTGCTGGAGAGACCCAGTACTTC
CDR3 protein: CASSQAWGAGETQYF
D gene: NA
clone size: few
J gene: TRBJ2-5
V gene: TRBV4-3

CDR3 DNA: TGTGCCAGCAGTGACTCGAAGTGGGTCACGGGGAGAAAACTGTTCTTC
CDR3 protein: CASSDSKWVTGRKLFF
D gene: NA
clone size: few
J gene: TRBJ2-1
V gene: TRBV6-4

CDR3 DNA: TGTGCCAGCAACCGACAGGGGCGCACAGATACGCAGTATTTT
CDR3 protein: CASNRQGRTDTQYF
D gene: TRBD1
clone size: NA
J gene: TRBJ2-3
V gene: TRBV5-4